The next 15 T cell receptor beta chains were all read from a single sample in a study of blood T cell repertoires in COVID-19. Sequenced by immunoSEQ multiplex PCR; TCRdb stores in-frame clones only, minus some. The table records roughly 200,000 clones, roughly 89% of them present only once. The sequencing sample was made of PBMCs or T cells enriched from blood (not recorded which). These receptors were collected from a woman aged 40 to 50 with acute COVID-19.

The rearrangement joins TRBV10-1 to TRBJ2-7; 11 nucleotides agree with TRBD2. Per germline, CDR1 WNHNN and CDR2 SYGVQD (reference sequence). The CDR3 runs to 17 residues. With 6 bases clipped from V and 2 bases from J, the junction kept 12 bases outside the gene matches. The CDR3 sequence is CASSCSGRAGKTYEQYF. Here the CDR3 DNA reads TGCGCCAGCAGCTGTAGCGGGAGGGCCGGAAAAACCTACGAGCAGTACTTC.

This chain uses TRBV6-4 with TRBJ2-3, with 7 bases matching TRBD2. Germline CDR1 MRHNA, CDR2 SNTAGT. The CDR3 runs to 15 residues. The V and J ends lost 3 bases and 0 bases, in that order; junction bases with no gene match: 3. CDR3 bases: TGTGCCAGCAGTGAAGTAGCGGGTAGCACAGATACGCAGTATTTT. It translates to CASSEVAGSTDTQYF.

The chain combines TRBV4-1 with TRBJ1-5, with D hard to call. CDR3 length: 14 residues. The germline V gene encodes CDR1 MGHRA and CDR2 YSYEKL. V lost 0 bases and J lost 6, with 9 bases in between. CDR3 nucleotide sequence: TGCGCCAGCAGCCAAGAATCCGGGGTTCAGCCCCAGCATTTT. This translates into CASSQESGVQPQHF.

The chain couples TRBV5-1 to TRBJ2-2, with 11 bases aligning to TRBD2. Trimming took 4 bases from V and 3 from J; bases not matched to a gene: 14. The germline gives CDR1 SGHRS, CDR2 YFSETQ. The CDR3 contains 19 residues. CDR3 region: CASSPTVSGRAVDTGELFF. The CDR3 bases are TGCGCCAGCAGCCCCACGGTTAGCGGGAGGGCCGTTGACACCGGGGAGCTGTTTTTT.

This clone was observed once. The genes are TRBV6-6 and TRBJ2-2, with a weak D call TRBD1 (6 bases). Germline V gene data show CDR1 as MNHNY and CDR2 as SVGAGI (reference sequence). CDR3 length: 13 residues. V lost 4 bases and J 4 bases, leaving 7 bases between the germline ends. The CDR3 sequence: CASSSRGTGELFF. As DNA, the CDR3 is TGTGCCAGCAGTTCCAGGGGCACCGGGGAGCTGTTTTTT.

CDR3 nucleotide sequence: TGTGCCAGCAGCTACGACAGGGCCGGGGAGCTGTTTTTT. This gives the protein CASSYDRAGELFF. The chain employs TRBV11-2 and TRBJ2-2, with TRBD1 identical over 7 bases. With 4 bases clipped from V and 6 bases from J, the junction kept 2 bases outside the gene matches. There are 13 residues in the CDR3. The germline V gene encodes CDR1 SGHAT and CDR2 FQNNGV.

Written as DNA, the CDR3 is TGTGCCAGCAGCTTCGGGACTAGCCTTTGGGATGAGCAGTTCTTC. Translating gives CASSFGTSLWDEQFF. The gene calls are TRBV7-7 and TRBJ2-1; 9 bases fit TRBD2. Germline-derived CDR1 and CDR2 are SSHAT and FNYEAQ (reference sequence). The CDR3 contains 15 residues. Trimming removed 3 bases from V and 8 bases from J; junction bases left unmatched: 8.

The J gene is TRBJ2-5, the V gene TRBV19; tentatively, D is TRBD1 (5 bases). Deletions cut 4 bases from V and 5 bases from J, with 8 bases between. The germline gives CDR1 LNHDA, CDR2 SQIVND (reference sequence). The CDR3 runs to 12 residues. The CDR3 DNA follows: TGTGCCAGTAGTACAGGGCACGAGACCCAGTACTTC. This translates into CASSTGHETQYF.

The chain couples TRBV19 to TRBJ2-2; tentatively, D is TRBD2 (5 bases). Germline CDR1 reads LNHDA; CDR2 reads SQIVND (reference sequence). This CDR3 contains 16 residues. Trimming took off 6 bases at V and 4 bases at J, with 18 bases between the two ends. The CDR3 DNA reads TGTGCCAGTAGCTCGTCGTTCCGGGGTGGCACCGGGGAGCTGTTTTTT. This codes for CASSSSFRGGTGELFF. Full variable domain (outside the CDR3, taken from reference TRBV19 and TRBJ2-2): DGGITQSPKYLFRKEGQNVTLSCEQNLNHDAMYWYRQDPGQGLRLIYYSQIVNDFQKGDIAEGYSVSREKKESFPLTVTSAQKNPTAFYLCASSSSFRGGTGELFFGEGSRLTVL.

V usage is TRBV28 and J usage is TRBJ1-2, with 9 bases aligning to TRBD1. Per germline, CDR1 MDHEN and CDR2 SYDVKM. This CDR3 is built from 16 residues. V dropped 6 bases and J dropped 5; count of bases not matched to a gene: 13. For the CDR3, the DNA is TGTGCCAGCAGGAGTCCGGGACAGGGTGTGGGGTATGGCTACACCTTC. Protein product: CASRSPGQGVGYGYTF.

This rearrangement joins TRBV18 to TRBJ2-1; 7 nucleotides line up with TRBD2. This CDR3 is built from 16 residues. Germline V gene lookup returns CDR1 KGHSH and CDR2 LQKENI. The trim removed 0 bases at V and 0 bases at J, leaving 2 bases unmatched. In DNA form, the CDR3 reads TGTGCCAGCTCACCACCGGCTAGCGGCTCCTACAATGAGCAGTTCTTC. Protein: CASSPPASGSYNEQFF.

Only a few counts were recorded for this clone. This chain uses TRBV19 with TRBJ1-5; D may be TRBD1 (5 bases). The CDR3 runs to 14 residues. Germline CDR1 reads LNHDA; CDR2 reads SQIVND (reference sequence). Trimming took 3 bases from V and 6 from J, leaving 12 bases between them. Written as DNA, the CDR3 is TGTGCCAGTAGTATTATAGGGGAAACTCAGCCCCAGCATTTT. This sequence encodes CASSIIGETQPQHF.

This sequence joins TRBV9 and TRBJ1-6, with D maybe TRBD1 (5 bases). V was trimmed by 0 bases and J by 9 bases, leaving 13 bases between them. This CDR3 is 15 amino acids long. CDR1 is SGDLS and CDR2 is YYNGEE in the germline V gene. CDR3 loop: CASSVAKGGASPLHF. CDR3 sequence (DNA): TGTGCCAGCAGCGTAGCGAAGGGTGGGGCTTCACCCCTCCACTTT. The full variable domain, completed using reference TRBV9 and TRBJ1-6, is DSGVTQTPKHLITATGQRVTLRCSPRSGDLSVYWYQQSLDQGLQFLIQYYNGEERAKGNILERFSAQQFPDLHSELNLSSLELGDSALYFCASSVAKGGASPLHFGNGTRLTVT.

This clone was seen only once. CDR3 DNA: TGTGCCAGCAGCTCACAAATCTCGACAGGCGCTGAAAAACTGTTTTTT. Protein: CASSSQISTGAEKLFF. The genes are TRBV11-2 and TRBJ1-4, with D possibly matching TRBD1 (6 bases). V lost 4 bases and J lost 7, with 19 bases in between. The CDR3 runs to 16 residues. Germline V lookup: CDR1 SGHAT, CDR2 FQNNGV.

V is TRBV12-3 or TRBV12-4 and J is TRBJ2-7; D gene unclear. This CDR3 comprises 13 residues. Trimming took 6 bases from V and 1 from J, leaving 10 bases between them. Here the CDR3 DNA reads TGTGCCAGCAGCCTACGGGTATCCTACGAGCAGTACTTC. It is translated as CASSLRVSYEQYF.